This T cell receptor (beta chain) was captured by sequencing in a study of shared clonotypes between healthy human individuals (dated by TCRdb to about 2020). The study in broad terms: A few men and a couple of women, aged 18 to 49 years, made up the cohort. Per donor, leukapheresis produced somewhere between about 0.9 and 9.5 billion PBMCs. The study deeply sequenced blood TCR repertoires of about 5 healthy adults to estimate repertoire size and the extent of clonotype sharing between individuals. To increase sequencing depth and limit assay-specific biases, TCR repertoire library preparation and sequencing were carried out by different laboratories using diverse techniques. For each donor, CD4 naive and CD4 memory were each run on three plates, CD8 naive on two plates, and CD8 memory on one plate.

On the study overall, not on this receptor specifically: The genetic and exposure-history diversity represented was limited by the small number of donors. Incomplete sequencing was indicated by rarefaction of sorted-subset datasets, despite the large sequencing depth. Estimated clonotype richness was generally larger for naive than for memory subsets. Clonotypes shared by all four sorted-subset donors showed higher generation probabilities than non-shared clonotypes. Sampling was limited to blood, and TCR repertoires in tissue likely differ from TCR repertoires in blood. Pairwise subsampling indicated that sequencing depth was expected to affect the degree of clonotype sharing among donors. About 5% of naive CD4, around 3.5% of naive CD8, roughly 2.4% of memory CD4, and over 0.35% of memory CD8 clonotypes were shared across several donors.

CDR3 length: 16 amino acids, cysteine to phenylalanine. Of the read, only the CDR3 DNA is kept; its 48 bases are in frame from base 1. Here V drops 4 bases and J drops 3 bases, and the junction holds 5 bases not matched to any gene. CDR1 and CDR2 (LGHNA, YSLEER) derive from the germline V gene. Using the deep immunoSEQ assay, TCR CDR3 regions were amplified from genomic DNA by multiplex PCR. Extracted genomic DNA from each cell subset was distributed evenly across all wells of several immunoSEQ 96-well plates, and each plate was treated as a replicate. For sorted subsets, about 220 ng of genomic DNA, equivalent to roughly 30,000 T cell genomes, went into each replicate PCR. Purified libraries were measured with a Qubit 3.0 fluorometer, size-checked on a Bioanalyzer 2100, and measured again with the KAPA Library Quantification kit. Every immunoSEQ 96-well plate was sequenced on a separate single-read 150-cycle Illumina NextSeq 550 flow cell. The paper's processing steps were these. The immunoSEQ output contained only junctional sequences without quality scores, so filtering could not match that applied to full-length reads. To assign V/J genes and CDR3, sequences were annotated against IMGT germline references using PyIR, a Python wrapper for IgBLAST v1.9. Any read was removed if the V/J assignment was weak (E-value above 1e-6), the CDR3 was missing, or the read contained stop codons, out-of-frame junctions, or ambiguous translated residues. V3J clonotypes were defined by identical inferred V gene, J gene, and CDR3 amino acid sequence. To compute the percentage overlap between repertoires, the number of shared unique clonotypes was divided by the size of the smaller repertoire. Repertoire richness was assessed with RTK rarefaction, the Chao1 estimator, and Recon v2.1 estimates of unobserved clonotypes. OLGA was used to compute generation probabilities for all TCRbeta clonotypes that the gDNA method yielded from a handful of donors. TCRdb limited this immuneACCESS table to in-frame rearrangements with V and J called. A share of clones is missing; checked studies link under half to unresolved V genes, and the rest is unexplained. V, J and clone size reflect that table, while D and trimming were determined from the DNA. Present in this sample are approximately 2.1 million clones, just over 90% of which were seen just once. Of the sample, about 0.39% is held by the ten largest clones.

On this clone itself: The specificity of this receptor is unknown. Base qualities are missing; no much larger clone stands one base away. The same CDR3 also results from other DNA sequences found in this sample.

The donors were healthy, HIV-negative adults who had no recently reported acute infections or vaccinations. Every donor was a Caucasian adult living in Nashville, Tennessee, USA. CD4+ T cells were enriched through magnetic negative selection, after which naive cells were positively selected on CD45RA and the remaining negative fraction served as the memory subset. After blood collection by leukapheresis, PBMCs were isolated using Ficoll-Histopaque density gradient centrifugation and then cryopreserved in the vapor phase of liquid nitrogen. Analytical flow cytometry was used to check the purity and quantity of each magnetically sorted T cell population. Genomic DNA was isolated from each sorted fraction and quantified by UV absorbance on a Nanodrop 2000c.

Source material: naive CD4+ T cells from PBMCs. Reading the label with the study, this specimen's cell subset or site is: CD45RA+ positively selected. This TCR came from a man aged 18 to 30 in good health. Some clones in this sample may be carry-over from other donors' samples. Recombination connected TRBV4-3 to TRBJ2-2, with 10 middle bases fitting TRBD2. CDR3 sequence: CASSPLAGVDTGELFF. The nucleotide sequence reads as follows: TGCGCCAGCAGCCCCCTAGCGGGAGTGGACACCGGGGAGCTGTTTTTT.